This passage covers 27 T cell receptor beta chains from one sample sequenced in a study of shared clonotypes between healthy human individuals. TCRdb's table, derived via immunoSEQ multiplex PCR, lists solely in-frame clones and lacks some. Altogether around 2,000,000 clones are present, roughly 96% being singletons, with the ten largest covering 0.13%. The sample was naive CD4+ T cells sorted from blood. Subset in this sample: CD45RA+ positively selected. These receptors all come from a man between 18 and 35 years old in good health.

For this clone: This sample includes further DNA sequences coding for the same CDR3. This chain uses TRBV4-3 with TRBJ1-2, with unresolved D. Germline-derived CDR1 and CDR2 are LGHNA and YSLEER. The V gene lost 0 bases and the J gene lost 4 bases, with 9 bases spanning the gap. The CDR3 is 14 amino acids. CDR3 amino acids: CASSQEEGSYGYTF. The CDR3 bases are TGCGCCAGCAGCCAAGAGGAAGGGAGCTATGGCTACACCTTC.

V usage is TRBV18 and J usage is TRBJ2-1; TRBD1 might be the D (5 bases). Germline CDR1 KGHSH, CDR2 LQKENI. This CDR3 has 15 residues. Trimming shortened V by 6 bases and J by 3 bases, and 15 bases separated the two germline ends. CDR3 nucleotides: TGTGCCAGCTCCCCCTGGGGCAGGGACTACAATGAGCAGTTCTTC. Amino acid sequence: CASSPWGRDYNEQFF.

This chain connects TRBV5-1 to TRBJ2-5; D might be TRBD1 (6 bases). The CDR3 spans 15 residues. The germline V and J ends were trimmed by 6 bases and 2 bases, with 17 bases remaining between them. The germline CDR1 and CDR2 sequences are SGHRS and YFSETQ. CDR3 coding DNA: TGCGCCAGCAATTCCGTATTGGGACATCAAGAGACCCAGTACTTC. This codes for CASNSVLGHQETQYF.

The V call is TRBV25-1, the J call TRBJ1-1; 7 bases align to TRBD1. V dropped 5 bases and J dropped 8; count of bases not matched to a gene: 11. Per germline, CDR1 MGHDK and CDR2 SYGVNS. This CDR3 comprises 14 residues. The CDR3 reads CASSRAGGLREAFF. The CDR3 DNA is TGTGCCAGCAGTAGGGCAGGGGGTTTACGAGAAGCTTTCTTT.

The chain is built from TRBV2 and TRBJ2-5; D possibly corresponds to TRBD1 (5 bases). Trimming took 3 bases from V and 4 from J, leaving 12 bases between them. The CDR3 consists of 14 residues. Germline V gene lookup returns CDR1 SNHLY and CDR2 FYNNEI. CDR3 amino acids: CASSEAGSGETQYF. The CDR3 nucleotides are TGTGCCAGCAGTGAGGCAGGGTCGGGAGAGACCCAGTACTTC.

Only one count was recorded for this clone. The V and J genes are TRBV5-1 and TRBJ2-7, with 12 bases matching TRBD1. Germline assignment: CDR1 SGHRS and CDR2 YFSETQ. The V and J ends lost 4 bases and 2 bases, in that order; junction bases with no gene match: 13. This CDR3 comprises 18 residues. In DNA form, the CDR3 reads TGCGCCAGCAGCCCCAGCGGGACAGGGGGCGGAATTCCCTACGAGCAGTACTTC. Encoded protein: CASSPSGTGGGIPYEQYF.

This chain links TRBV2 with TRBJ1-1, with 10 bases fitting TRBD1. V lost 4 bases to trimming and J lost 10 bases; unmatched junction nucleotides: 6. Germline V CDR1 and CDR2: SNHLY, FYNNEI. This CDR3 has 13 amino acids. For the CDR3, the DNA is TGTGCCAGCAGTGGGGGACAGGGGAAGATAGCTTTCTTT. The encoded protein is CASSGGQGKIAFF.

The chain links TRBV10-2 to TRBJ1-6, with TRBD1 matching over 7 bases. Per the germline V gene, CDR1 is WSHSY and CDR2 is SAAADI. Unmatched junction bases numbered 6, after V lost 6 bases and J lost 7 bases. CDR3 length equals 14 residues. The CDR3 here is CASRQGPSNSPLHF. The CDR3 DNA reads as TGCGCCAGCAGACAGGGGCCCTCCAATTCACCCCTCCACTTT.

The V call is TRBV6-1, the J call TRBJ2-3, with D unresolved. The CDR3 has 17 amino acids. V gave up 0 bases and J gave up 1 base, with 14 bases separating them. In germline, CDR1 is MNHNS, CDR2 SASEGT. CDR3 amino acids: CASSEAGSPWGTDTQYF. CDR3 bases: TGTGCCAGCAGTGAAGCGGGCAGTCCTTGGGGCACAGATACGCAGTATTTT.

V and J are TRBV5-6 and TRBJ2-2, with 9 bases matching TRBD1. V was pared by 2 bases and J by 4 bases, with 6 bases of the junction left unmatched. The V gene's germline CDR1 is SGHDT and CDR2 YYEEEE. The CDR3 runs 16 residues. For the CDR3, the DNA is TGTGCCAGCAGCTTAAACAGGGGGCGAAGCACCGGGGAGCTGTTTTTT. This codes for CASSLNRGRSTGELFF.

In its sample, this clone was seen once. The gene calls are TRBV18 and TRBJ2-5; 7 bases are shared with TRBD2. V shed 6 bases, J shed 5 bases, and the junction held 18 bases outside the gene matches. CDR1 and CDR2 (germline): KGHSH, LQKENI. The CDR3 is 17 residues long. The CDR3 bases are TGTGCCAGCTCGACTACAGCGGGAACGGTCGGTGAGGAGACCCAGTACTTC. This gives the protein CASSTTAGTVGEETQYF.

The chain carries TRBV11-2 and TRBJ1-6, with D perhaps TRBD1 (6 bases). The CDR3 sequence is 15 residues long. Germline V CDR1 and CDR2: SGHAT, FQNNGV. Trimming left V 5 bases short and J 3 bases short, with 11 bases between. The CDR3 loop is CASSVQGIYNSPLHF. Here the CDR3 DNA reads TGTGCCAGCAGCGTCCAGGGGATCTATAATTCACCCCTCCACTTT.

The CDR3 reads CASSLESGSDYEQYF. The CDR3 nucleotides read TGTGCCAGCAGCTTAGAGAGCGGGTCGGACTACGAGCAGTACTTC. The chain has TRBV7-2 and TRBJ2-7; D is possibly TRBD2 (6 bases). V was shortened by 1 base and J by 3 bases, with 13 bases between the two germline ends. This CDR3 spans 15 amino acids. Germline V gene sequence: CDR1 SGHTA, CDR2 FQGNSA.

This chain connects TRBV5-1 to TRBJ1-2; TRBD1 matches at 7 bases. Trimming removed 2 bases from V and 5 bases from J; junction bases left unmatched: 9. The CDR3 totals 15 residues. CDR1 is SGHRS and CDR2 is YFSETQ in the germline V gene. DNA for the CDR3: TGCGCCAGCAGCTTAACAACAGGGGAACCGTATGGCTACACCTTC. Translated: CASSLTTGEPYGYTF.

Remarks on this clone: At one end the junction does not follow the germline gene, possibly because of a read error. The rearrangement uses TRBV7-7 and TRBJ2-1; the match to TRBD2 covers 10 bases. CDR3 length: 15 residues. Germline lookup yields CDR1 SSHAT and CDR2 FNYEAQ (reference sequence). The chain's CDR3 is CASSPLSGRGDEQFF. The CDR3 DNA follows: TGTGCTAGCAGCCCGTTGAGCGGGAGGGGCGATGAGCAGTTCTTC.

The V and J genes are TRBV28 and TRBJ1-1, with D hard to call. The germline V gene has CDR1 MDHEN and CDR2 SYDVKM. The CDR3 is 11 residues long. The CDR3 DNA is TGTATCACCTCCGGGAACACTGAAGCTTTCTTT. Amino acids: CITSGNTEAFF.

The CDR3 DNA sequence: TGTGCCAGTAGTATAGATAGTTATACGAACACCGGGGAGCTGTTTTTT. Protein sequence: CASSIDSYTNTGELFF. V usage is TRBV19 and J usage is TRBJ2-2; D unclear. Trimming cost V 0 bases and J 0 bases, with 8 bases left between them. Germline V gives CDR1 LNHDA, CDR2 SQIVND (reference sequence). This CDR3 region has 16 residues. Full variable domain (rest looked up from reference TRBV19 and TRBJ2-2): DGGITQSPKYLFRKEGQNVTLSCEQNLNHDAMYWYRQDPGQGLRLIYYSQIVNDFQKGDIAEGYSVSREKKESFPLTVTSAQKNPTAFYLCASSIDSYTNTGELFFGEGSRLTVL.

The chain combines TRBV6-6 with TRBJ1-1; D ambiguous. V lost 3 bases, J lost 1 base, and 9 bases lay in between. This CDR3 has 14 residues. Germline assignment: CDR1 MNHNY and CDR2 SVGAGI (reference sequence). In DNA, the CDR3 is TGTGCCAGCAGTTATAGGTTCGGGAACACTGAAGCTTTCTTT. It is translated as CASSYRFGNTEAFF.

This chain joins TRBV10-3 and TRBJ2-3, with 10 bases lining up with TRBD2. V lost 2 bases to trimming and J lost 3 bases; unmatched junction nucleotides: 2. This CDR3 spans 15 amino acids. Per germline, CDR1 ENHRY and CDR2 SYGVKD. The CDR3 sequence: CAISEASGRTDTQYF. The CDR3 DNA reads as TGTGCCATCAGTGAGGCTAGCGGGAGAACAGATACGCAGTATTTT.

The chain couples TRBV18 to TRBJ1-2, with TRBD1 identical over 7 bases. V lost 6 bases, J lost 5 bases, and 6 bases stayed unmatched. The CDR3 runs 13 residues. Germline V CDR1 and CDR2: KGHSH, LQKENI. This chain's CDR3 is CASSQLTGYGYTF. DNA of the CDR3: TGTGCCAGCTCCCAACTGACAGGGTATGGCTACACCTTC.

This clone appeared once. The gene calls are TRBV18 and TRBJ1-2, with D unclear. Trimming took 2 bases from V and 5 from J, leaving 12 bases between them. Germline V gives CDR1 KGHSH, CDR2 LQKENI. The length of the CDR3 is 14 residues. The CDR3 sequence is CASSPGDGLYGYTF. The CDR3, as DNA: TGTGCCAGCTCACCAGGGGATGGTCTTTATGGCTACACCTTC.

The rearrangement links TRBV6-6 to TRBJ1-2, with D possibly being TRBD1 (5 bases). V lost 0 bases and J lost 4, with 12 bases in between. CDR1 and CDR2 from the germline V gene are MNHNY and SVGAGI (reference sequence). The CDR3 sequence is 15 residues long. CDR3 amino acids: CASSYSTGGSYGYTF. DNA of the CDR3: TGTGCCAGCAGTTACTCCACTGGGGGTAGCTATGGCTACACCTTC.

J is TRBJ2-5 and V is TRBV9; 7 positions agree with TRBD2. Germline V gene data show CDR1 as SGDLS and CDR2 as YYNGEE. The CDR3 sequence is 16 residues long. V was clipped by 0 bases and J by 4 bases; unmatched bases: 9. In DNA form, the CDR3 reads TGTGCCAGCAGCGTAGTAGGTACGGGCGGGAGAGAGACCCAGTACTTC. This gives the protein CASSVVGTGGRETQYF.

V usage is TRBV5-1 and J usage is TRBJ2-2; tentative D call: TRBD1 (6 bases). The CDR3 is 14 residues long. Germline assignment: CDR1 SGHRS and CDR2 YFSETQ. Trimming stripped 4 bases from V and 4 bases from J, with 11 bases between. As DNA, the CDR3 is TGCGCCAGCAGCCCAGAGACAGGCACCGGGGAGCTGTTTTTT. It codes for CASSPETGTGELFF.

The chain has TRBV4-1 and TRBJ2-4, with D tentatively TRBD1 (6 bases). This CDR3 is 17 amino acids long. Germline V gene data show CDR1 as MGHRA and CDR2 as YSYEKL. V shed 0 bases and J shed 3 bases, with 15 bases lying between them. The CDR3 sequence: CASSQEGASVGKNIQYF. The CDR3 DNA sequence: TGCGCCAGCAGCCAAGAGGGGGCTTCTGTGGGCAAAAACATTCAGTACTTC.

The chain links TRBV2 to TRBJ2-1; 9 nucleotides match TRBD1. Germline loops: CDR1 SNHLY, CDR2 FYNNEI. Trimming took 6 bases from V and 4 from J; bases not matched to a gene: 10. The CDR3 contains 16 residues. The CDR3: CASRTQGGTGYNEQFF. In DNA, the CDR3 is TGTGCCAGCAGAACTCAAGGTGGGACAGGGTACAATGAGCAGTTCTTC.

This clone was detected a few times. The chain has TRBV4-3 and TRBJ1-6; D gene ambiguous. The germline V gene encodes CDR1 LGHNA and CDR2 YSLEER. The CDR3 spans 14 residues. V lost 0 bases and J 1 base, leaving 1 base between the germline ends. The CDR3, as DNA: TGCGCCAGCAGCCAAGAGTCCTATAATTCACCCCTCCACTTT. It encodes CASSQESYNSPLHF.